The entry that follows covers one T cell receptor beta chain sequence. Its antigen is as yet unknown. The source of the sample is a study of cytomegalovirus exposure and HLA in healthy donors. Study-level findings and limits: In a later analysis, HLA-associated TCR beta chains were more clonally expanded than equally common others. A later analysis reportedly found fewer N-insertions in an Asian-associated ancestry cluster than the roughly 680-donor mean.

Germline CDR1 reads SGDLS; CDR2 reads YYNGEE. The CDR3 spans 16 residues. V lost 3 bases and J lost 0, with 13 bases in between. Use of 60 Vbeta and 13 Jbeta primers characterized the PCR. Measured with immunoSEQ multiplex PCR; TCRdb has only the in-frame clones, and not every one. Of under 200,000 clones in the sample, around 80% were seen once. Sequencing was done on a sample of PBMCs. The TCR was taken from a girl between 5 and 17 years old in good health and CMV-seropositive. V gene TRBV9 combines with J gene TRBJ2-1; D may be TRBD1 (6 bases). CDR3 DNA sequence: TGTGCCAGCAGCGCTCTCGGACAGAGCTCCTACAATGAGCAGTTCTTC. It is translated as CASSALGQSSYNEQFF.